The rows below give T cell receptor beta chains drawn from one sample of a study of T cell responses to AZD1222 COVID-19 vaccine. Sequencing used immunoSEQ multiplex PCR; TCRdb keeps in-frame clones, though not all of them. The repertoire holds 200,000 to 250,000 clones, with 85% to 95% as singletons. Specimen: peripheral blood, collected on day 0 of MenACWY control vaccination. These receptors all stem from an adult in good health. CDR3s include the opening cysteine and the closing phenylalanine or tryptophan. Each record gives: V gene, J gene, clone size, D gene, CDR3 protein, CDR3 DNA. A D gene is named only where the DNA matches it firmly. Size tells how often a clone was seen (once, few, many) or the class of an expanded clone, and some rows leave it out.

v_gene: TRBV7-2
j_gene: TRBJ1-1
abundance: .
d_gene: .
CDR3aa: CASSSGQLNTEAFF
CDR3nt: TGTGCCAGCAGCTCTGGACAGCTGAACACTGAAGCTTTCTTT

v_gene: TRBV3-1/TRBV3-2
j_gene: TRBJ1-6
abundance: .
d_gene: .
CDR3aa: CASSPRQNSPLHF
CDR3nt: TGTGCCAGCAGCCCCCGACAGAATTCACCCCTCCACTTT

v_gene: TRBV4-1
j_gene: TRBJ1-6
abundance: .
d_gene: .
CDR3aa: CASRTGLEKSYSPLHF
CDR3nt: TGCGCCAGCAGGACGGGCCTAGAAAAGTCGTATTCACCCCTCCACTTT

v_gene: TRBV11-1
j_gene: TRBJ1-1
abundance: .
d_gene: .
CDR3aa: CASSLAGNTEAFF
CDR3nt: TGTGCCAGCAGCCTGGCTGGGAACACTGAAGCTTTCTTT

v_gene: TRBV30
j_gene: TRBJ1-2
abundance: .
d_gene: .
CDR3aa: CAWSVLDPINYGYTF
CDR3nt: TGTGCCTGGAGTGTACTTGACCCGATTAACTATGGCTACACCTTC

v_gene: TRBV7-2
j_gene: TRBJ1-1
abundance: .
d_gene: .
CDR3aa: CASSLAWSNTEAFF
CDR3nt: TGTGCCAGCAGCTTAGCGTGGTCGAACACTGAAGCTTTCTTT

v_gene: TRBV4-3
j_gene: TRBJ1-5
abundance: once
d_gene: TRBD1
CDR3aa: CASSQDKGAGQPQHF
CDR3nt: TGCGCCAGCAGCCAAGATAAGGGGGCCGGGCAGCCCCAGCATTTT

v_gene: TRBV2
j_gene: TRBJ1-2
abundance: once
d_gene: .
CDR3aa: CASSPRGGYGYTF
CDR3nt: TGTGCCAGCTCGCCGCGAGGGGGATATGGCTACACCTTC

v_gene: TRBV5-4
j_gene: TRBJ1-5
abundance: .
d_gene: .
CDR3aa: CASSLGDAINQPQHF
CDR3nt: TGTGCCAGCAGCTTAGGCGACGCGATAAATCAGCCCCAGCATTTT

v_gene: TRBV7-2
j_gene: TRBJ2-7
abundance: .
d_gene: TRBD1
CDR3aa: CASSFDRGSYEQYF
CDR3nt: TGTGCCAGCAGCTTCGACAGGGGCTCCTACGAGCAGTACTTC

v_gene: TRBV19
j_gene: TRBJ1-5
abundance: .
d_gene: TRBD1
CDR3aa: CASKDRVNQPQHF
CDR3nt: TGTGCCAGCAAGGACAGGGTGAATCAGCCCCAGCATTTT

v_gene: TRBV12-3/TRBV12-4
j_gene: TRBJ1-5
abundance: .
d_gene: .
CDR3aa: CASSFEVSPQHF
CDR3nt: TGTGCCAGCAGTTTTGAAGTGAGTCCCCAGCATTTT

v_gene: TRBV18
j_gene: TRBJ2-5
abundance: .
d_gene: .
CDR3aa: CASSAGAQETQYF
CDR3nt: TGTGCCAGCTCAGCAGGGGCCCAAGAGACCCAGTACTTC

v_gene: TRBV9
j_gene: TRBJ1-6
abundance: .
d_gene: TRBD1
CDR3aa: CASSVSGQGGALHF
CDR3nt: TGTGCCAGCAGCGTATCCGGACAGGGGGGCGCCCTCCACTTT

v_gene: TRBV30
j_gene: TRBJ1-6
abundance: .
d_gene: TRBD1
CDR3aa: CAWSSGQANSPLHF
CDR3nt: TGTGCCTGGAGTTCGGGACAGGCTAATTCACCCCTCCACTTT

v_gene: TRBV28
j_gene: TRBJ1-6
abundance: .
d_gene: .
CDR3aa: CASTPASSYNSPLHF
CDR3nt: TGTGCCAGCACCCCGGCGAGCTCCTATAATTCACCCCTCCACTTT

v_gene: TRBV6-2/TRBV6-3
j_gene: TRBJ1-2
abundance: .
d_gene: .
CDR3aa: CASSSNGRAYGYTF
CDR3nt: TGTGCCAGCAGTTCTAACGGGCGTGCGTATGGCTACACCTTC

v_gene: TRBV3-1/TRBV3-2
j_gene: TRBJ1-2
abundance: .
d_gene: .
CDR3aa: CASSRTSQGSRGYTF
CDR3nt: TGTGCCAGCAGCCGAACATCCCAGGGATCTCGGGGCTACACCTTC

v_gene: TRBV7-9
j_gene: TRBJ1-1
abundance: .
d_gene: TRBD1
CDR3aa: CASSWGQTNTEAFF
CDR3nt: TGTGCCAGCAGCTGGGGACAGACAAACACTGAAGCTTTCTTT

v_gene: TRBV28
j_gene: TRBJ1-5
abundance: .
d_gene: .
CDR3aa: CASSLRGGILGQPQHF
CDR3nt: TGTGCCAGCAGTTTGCGGGGGGGGATCCTGGGGCAGCCCCAGCATTTT

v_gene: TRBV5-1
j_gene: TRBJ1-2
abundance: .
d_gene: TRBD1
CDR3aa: CASSAQVGTGTGYTF
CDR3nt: TGCGCCAGCAGCGCCCAGGTGGGGACAGGGACCGGCTACACCTTC

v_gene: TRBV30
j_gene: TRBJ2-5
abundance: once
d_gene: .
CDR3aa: CAWSVLNSPQETQYF
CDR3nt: TGTGCCTGGAGTGTACTGAACAGCCCGCAAGAGACCCAGTACTTC

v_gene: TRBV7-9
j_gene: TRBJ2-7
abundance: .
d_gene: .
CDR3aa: CASSPRQSSYEQYF
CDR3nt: TGTGCCAGCAGCCCTAGACAGAGCTCCTACGAGCAGTACTTC

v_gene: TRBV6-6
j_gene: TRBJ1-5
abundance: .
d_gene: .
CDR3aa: CASSRASQPQHF
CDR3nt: TGTGCCAGCAGTCGGGCATCCCAGCCCCAGCATTTT

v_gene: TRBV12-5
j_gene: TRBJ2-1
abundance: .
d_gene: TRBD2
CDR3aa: CASGLGTSGYNEQFF
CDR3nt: TGTGCTAGTGGTCTCGGGACTAGCGGTTACAATGAGCAGTTCTTC

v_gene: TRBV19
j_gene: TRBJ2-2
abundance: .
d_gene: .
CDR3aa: CASSKGGYTGELFF
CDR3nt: TGTGCCAGTAGTAAGGGGGGGTACACCGGGGAGCTGTTTTTT

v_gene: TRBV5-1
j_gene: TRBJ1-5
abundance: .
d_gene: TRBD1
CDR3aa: CASSLVGTGAGQPQHF
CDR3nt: TGCGCCAGCAGCTTGGTAGGGACAGGGGCCGGGCAGCCCCAGCATTTT

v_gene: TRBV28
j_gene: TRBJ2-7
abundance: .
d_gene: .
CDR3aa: CASSPEGVRFYF
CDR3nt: TGTGCCAGCAGCCCTGAAGGGGTGAGGTTCTACTTC

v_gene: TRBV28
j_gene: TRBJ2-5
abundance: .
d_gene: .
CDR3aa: CASRTSGPPVAQETQYF
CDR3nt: TGTGCCAGCAGAACCTCCGGGCCGCCTGTGGCCCAAGAGACCCAGTACTTC

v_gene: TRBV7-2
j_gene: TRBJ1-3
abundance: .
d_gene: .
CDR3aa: CASSLEASSGNTIYF
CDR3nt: TGTGCCAGCAGCTTAGAGGCCAGCTCTGGAAACACCATATATTTT

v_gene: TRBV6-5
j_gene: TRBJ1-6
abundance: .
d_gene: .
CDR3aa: CASSYSGGTYNSPLHF
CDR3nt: TGTGCCAGCAGTTACAGTGGGGGCACCTATAATTCACCCCTCCACTTT

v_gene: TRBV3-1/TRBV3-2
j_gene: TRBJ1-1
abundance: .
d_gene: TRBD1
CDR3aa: CASSPTGDTEAFF
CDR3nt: TGTGCCAGCAGCCCTACAGGGGACACTGAAGCTTTCTTT